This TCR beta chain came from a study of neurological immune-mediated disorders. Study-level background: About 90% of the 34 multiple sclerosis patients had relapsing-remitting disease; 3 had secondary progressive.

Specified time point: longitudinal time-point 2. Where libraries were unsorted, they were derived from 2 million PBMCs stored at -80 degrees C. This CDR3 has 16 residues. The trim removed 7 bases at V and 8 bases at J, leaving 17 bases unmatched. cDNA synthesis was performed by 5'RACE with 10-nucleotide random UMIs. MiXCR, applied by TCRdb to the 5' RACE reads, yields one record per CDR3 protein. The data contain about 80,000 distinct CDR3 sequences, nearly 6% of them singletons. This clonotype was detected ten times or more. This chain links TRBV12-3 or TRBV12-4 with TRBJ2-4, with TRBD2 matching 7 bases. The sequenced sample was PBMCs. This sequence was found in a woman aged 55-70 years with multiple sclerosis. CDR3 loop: CASTPARIGGLDIQYF. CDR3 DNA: TGTGCCAGCACCCCGGCTCGAATCGGGGGGTTGGACATTCAGTACTTC.